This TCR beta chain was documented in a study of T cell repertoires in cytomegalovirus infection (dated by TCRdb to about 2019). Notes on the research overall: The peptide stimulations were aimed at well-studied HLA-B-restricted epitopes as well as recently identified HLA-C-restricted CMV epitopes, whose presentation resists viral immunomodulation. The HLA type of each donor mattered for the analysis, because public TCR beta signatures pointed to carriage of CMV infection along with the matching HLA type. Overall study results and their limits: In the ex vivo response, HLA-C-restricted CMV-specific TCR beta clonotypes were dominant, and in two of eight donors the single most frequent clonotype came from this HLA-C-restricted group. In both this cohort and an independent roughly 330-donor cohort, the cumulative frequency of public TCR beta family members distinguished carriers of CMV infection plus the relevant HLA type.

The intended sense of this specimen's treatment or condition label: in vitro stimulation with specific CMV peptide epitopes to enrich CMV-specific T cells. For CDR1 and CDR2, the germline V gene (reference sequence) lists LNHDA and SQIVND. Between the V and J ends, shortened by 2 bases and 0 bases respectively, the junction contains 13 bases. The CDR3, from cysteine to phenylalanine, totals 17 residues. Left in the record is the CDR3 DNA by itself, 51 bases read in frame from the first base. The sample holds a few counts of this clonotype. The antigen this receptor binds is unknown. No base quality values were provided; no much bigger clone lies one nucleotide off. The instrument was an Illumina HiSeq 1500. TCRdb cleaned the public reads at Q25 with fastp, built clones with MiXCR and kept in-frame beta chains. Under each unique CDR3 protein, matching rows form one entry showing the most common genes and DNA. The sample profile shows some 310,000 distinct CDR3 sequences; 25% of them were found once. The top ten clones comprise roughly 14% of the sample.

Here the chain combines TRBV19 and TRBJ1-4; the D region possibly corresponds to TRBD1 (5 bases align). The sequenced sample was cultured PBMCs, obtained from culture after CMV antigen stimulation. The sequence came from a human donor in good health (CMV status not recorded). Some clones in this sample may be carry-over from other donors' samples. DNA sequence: TGTGCCAGTAGTATAAGAGGGACGGCCACAACTAATGAAAAACTGTTTTTT. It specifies CASSIRGTATTNEKLFF.